Sequencing of this T cell receptor beta chain was carried out in a study of beta chain features in type 1 diabetes. Study conclusions and caveats: The study found moderately but significantly shorter TCRB CDR3s in all four CD4+ subsets of Type 1 diabetes patients.

Investigators reverse transcribed all isolated RNA, so they sequenced expressed TCRB transcripts. Data came from immunoSEQ multiplex PCR; TCRdb stores just in-frame clones and leaves some out. The data contain 600,000 to 750,000 clones, roughly an eighth of them singletons. The germline V gene encodes CDR1 SGHRS and CDR2 YFSETQ. This CDR3 region has 19 residues. V lost 4 bases, J lost 0 bases, and 13 bases stayed unmatched. About this clone: Its antigen is not known.

Sequencing was carried out using naive CD4+ T cells from blood. The genes are TRBV5-1 and TRBJ1-4; 9 positions agree with TRBD1. This TCR derives from a man aged 25-45 years with type 1 diabetes. The CDR3: CASSLRGQGISATNEKLFF. The CDR3 bases are TGCGCCAGCAGCCTTAGAGGACAGGGGATCAGTGCAACTAATGAAAAACTGTTTTTT.